This T cell receptor (beta chain) was identified in a study of T cells after yellow fever vaccination. Study summary: SMART-Seq v4 Ultra Low Input prepared the low-cell-number fractions.

Study findings and constraints: Most primary-vaccination clones reappeared after the booster (just under 98% CD4, 85% to 90% CD8). One caveat is that FACS-sorted repertoires could contain abundant clonotypes contaminating from the bulk population.

The germline V gene encodes CDR1 LGHNA and CDR2 YNFKEQ. The CDR3 totals 14 residues. Trimming cost V 2 bases and J 3 bases, with 11 bases left between them. This clonotype was observed a handful of times. Its target is not known. As TCR cDNA was made by 5'RACE template switching, a universal primer site and UMIs were added. TCRdb analysed the 5' RACE reads with MiXCR anew, one entry per CDR3 protein. The repertoire holds a few hundred thousand distinct CDR3 sequences, with approximately 13% as singletons. V gene TRBV4-2 combines with J gene TRBJ2-7; D remains ambiguous. The clonotype was recovered from a man under 40 who received the YFV17D yellow fever vaccine. The specimen comprised CD4+ T cells sorted from PBMCs, sampled 45 days after the yellow fever booster vaccination. Here the CDR3 reads CASSQTGRGYEQYF. As DNA, the CDR3 is TGTGCCAGCAGCCAAACTGGACGAGGCTACGAGCAGTACTTC.